This T cell receptor beta chain came from a study of T cell changes during pregnancy in multiple sclerosis. Here immunoSEQ multiplex PCR was the method, and the copy in TCRdb shows in-frame clones only, minus some. The table includes 95,000 to 150,000 clones, 80% to 95% detected once. V lost 5 bases to trimming and J lost 5 bases, with 16 bases between them. Germline lookup yields CDR1 MDHEN and CDR2 SYDVKM. The CDR3 sequence is 15 residues long. The chain carries TRBV28 and TRBJ1-5; the D gene is possibly TRBD1 (5 bases). This TCR came from a female donor with multiple sclerosis, enrolled in a pregnancy study. Sequencing was performed on peripheral blood, taken before pregnancy. The DNA of the CDR3 is TGTGCCAGCAGTAACAGGTTATCCAGGTATCAGCCCCAGCATTTT. Amino acid sequence: CASSNRLSRYQPQHF.